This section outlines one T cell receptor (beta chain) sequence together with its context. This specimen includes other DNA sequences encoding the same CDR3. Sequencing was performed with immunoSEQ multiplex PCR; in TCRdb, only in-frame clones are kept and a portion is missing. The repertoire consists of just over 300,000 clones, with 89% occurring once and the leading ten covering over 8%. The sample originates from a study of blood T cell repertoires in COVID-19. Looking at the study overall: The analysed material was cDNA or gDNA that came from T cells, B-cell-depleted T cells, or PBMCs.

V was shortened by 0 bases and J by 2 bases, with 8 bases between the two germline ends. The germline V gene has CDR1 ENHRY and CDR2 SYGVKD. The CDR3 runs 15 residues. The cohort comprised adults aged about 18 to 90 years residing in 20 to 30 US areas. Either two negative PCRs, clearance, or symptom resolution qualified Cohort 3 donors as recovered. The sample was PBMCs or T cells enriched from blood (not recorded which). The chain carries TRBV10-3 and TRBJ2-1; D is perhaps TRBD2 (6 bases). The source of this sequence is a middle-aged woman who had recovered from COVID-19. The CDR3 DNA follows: TGTGCCATCAGTGAGTCGGTAGCGGCCTACAATGAGCAGTTCTTC. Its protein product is CAISESVAAYNEQFF.